The 28 T cell receptor beta chains presented below share a single source sample, sequenced in a study of T-cell memory formation after mild COVID-19. TCRdb re-called the 5' RACE reads through MiXCR, storing one row per CDR3 protein. The table lists about 440,000 distinct CDR3 sequences, 20% of them singletons. The sequenced material came from PBMCs or a T cell subset sorted from them (not recorded which). The source is an adult woman who had mild COVID-19 (a few samples of this study predate the infection). Cell type and time point are not known.

The chain couples TRBV20-1 to TRBJ2-7; possibly TRBD1 for D (6 bases). V dropped 2 bases and J dropped 6 bases, with 11 bases sitting between them. The length of the CDR3 is 12 residues. Germline V gene data show CDR1 as DFQATT and CDR2 as SNEGSKA (reference sequence). As DNA, the CDR3 is TGCAGTGCTAGATTGGTGGGGGCCGAGCAGTACTTC. Translation gives CSARLVGAEQYF.

This clonotype appeared a few times. The chain combines TRBV5-1 with TRBJ2-3, with TRBD2 matching 10 bases. The length of the CDR3 is 14 residues. Unmatched junction bases numbered 3, after V lost 4 bases and J lost 4 bases. Germline assignment: CDR1 SGHRS and CDR2 YFSETQ. For the CDR3, the DNA is TGCGCCAGCAGCCACGGGACTAGCGCAGATACGCAGTATTTT. It yields the protein CASSHGTSADTQYF.

This clonotype was seen just once. V is TRBV25-1 and J is TRBJ1-1; D is ambiguous. This CDR3 is 8 amino acids long. The germline V gene has CDR1 MGHDK and CDR2 SYGVNS. Trimming took off 8 bases at V and 8 bases at J, with 3 bases between the two ends. As DNA, the CDR3 is TGTGCCAGCGGGGAAGCTTTCTTT. The encoded protein is CASGEAFF.

The rearrangement links TRBV7-2 to TRBJ1-2; 7 nucleotides match TRBD1. V lost 3 bases and J lost 6; bases outside the gene matches: 10. The CDR3 runs to 15 residues. CDR1 and CDR2 (germline): SGHTA, FQGNSA. The CDR3 sequence is CASSLVDRVGNGYTF. The CDR3 DNA reads as TGTGCCAGCAGCTTGGTCGACAGGGTGGGGAATGGCTACACCTTC.

This clonotype was seen more than once but under ten times. The chain joins TRBV12-3 or TRBV12-4 to TRBJ1-5; D possibly corresponds to TRBD1 (6 bases). V was cut by 5 bases and J by 6 bases, with 17 bases left in between. The CDR3 contains 15 residues. This CDR3 reads CASSIYREGTQPQHF. As DNA, the CDR3 is TGTGCCAGCAGTATCTACAGGGAAGGGACTCAGCCCCAGCATTTT.

The chain uses TRBV9 and TRBJ1-2, with D possibly matching TRBD1 (6 bases). There are 14 residues in the CDR3. Germline lookup yields CDR1 SGDLS and CDR2 YYNGEE. Trimming removed 4 bases at V and 4 bases at J, with 14 bases between. In nucleotides, the CDR3 is TGTGCCAGCAGCCCACAGTGGGACACCTATGGCTACACCTTC. Its protein product is CASSPQWDTYGYTF.

The rearrangement joins TRBV6-1 to TRBJ2-1, with D perhaps matching TRBD1 (5 bases). In germline, CDR1 is MNHNS, CDR2 SASEGT. This CDR3 is built from 13 residues. The ends were cut back, 5 bases at V and 9 bases at J, with 14 bases in the middle. CDR3 in DNA: TGTGCCAGCAGTTCCCAGGGTGTGGGTGAGCAGTTCTTC. Translation gives CASSSQGVGEQFF.

This clonotype was seen only a few times. The gene calls are TRBV19 and TRBJ2-1; TRBD1 matches 9 bases. CDR3 length: 15 residues. The germline gives CDR1 LNHDA, CDR2 SQIVND (reference sequence). V was clipped by 5 bases and J by 7 bases; unmatched bases: 9. The CDR3 spells CASSGWTGVKNEQFF. CDR3 in DNA: TGTGCCAGTAGTGGATGGACAGGGGTCAAGAATGAGCAGTTCTTC.

This clonotype was counted at least ten times. The chain's CDR3 is CSARASGLNNEQFF. CDR3 nucleotide sequence: TGCAGTGCTAGAGCCTCAGGGCTTAACAATGAGCAGTTCTTC. V is TRBV20-1 and J is TRBJ2-1; TRBD1 is a possible D gene (5 bases). The ends were cut back, 1 base at V and 5 bases at J, with 12 bases in the middle. The CDR3 covers 14 residues. Germline loops: CDR1 DFQATT, CDR2 SNEGSKA (reference sequence).

This clonotype was recorded a few times. This sequence joins TRBV4-2 and TRBJ2-3; 9 nucleotides align to TRBD2. The CDR3 covers 17 residues. Germline V CDR1 and CDR2: LGHNA, YNFKEQ. Trimming took 0 bases from V and 3 from J; bases not matched to a gene: 7. CDR3: CASSQDIGLAGTDTQYF. The DNA for the CDR3 is TGTGCCAGCAGCCAAGATATCGGCCTAGCGGGGACAGATACGCAGTATTTT.

The chain combines TRBV7-9 with TRBJ2-7; 12 bases line up with TRBD2. The ends lost 4 bases at V and 6 bases at J; junction bases unmatched: 1. The CDR3 runs to 13 residues. The germline V gene has CDR1 SEHNR and CDR2 FQNEAQ (reference sequence). CDR3 DNA sequence: TGTGCCAGCAGCTCTAGCGGGAGGGGCGAGCAGTACTTC. This codes for CASSSSGRGEQYF.

The sample holds a few counts of this clonotype. The chain couples TRBV7-9 to TRBJ1-2; D is uncertain. Germline V gene data show CDR1 as SEHNR and CDR2 as FQNEAQ (reference sequence). The CDR3 covers 15 residues. CDR3 region: CATTLGRAGNYGYTF. In DNA form, the CDR3 reads TGTGCGACCACCCTAGGGAGGGCGGGCAACTATGGCTACACCTTC.

The chain combines TRBV24-1 with TRBJ2-7, with 7 nucleotides matching TRBD1. This CDR3 spans 19 amino acids. Germline V gene sequence: CDR1 KGHDR, CDR2 SFDVKD. Germline trimming cut 3 bases from V and 4 bases from J; bases unmatched to any gene: 20. CDR3 nucleotides: TGTGCCACCAGTGATCCTCCCGGACAGGCAGAGCGGAGTTCGTACGAGCAGTACTTC. Translating it yields CATSDPPGQAERSSYEQYF.

The gene calls are TRBV24-1 and TRBJ2-1; the match to TRBD2 covers 7 bases. The V gene end was trimmed by 4 bases and the J gene end by 4 bases; junction bases not matched to a gene: 3. This CDR3 contains 14 residues. Germline values: CDR1 KGHDR, CDR2 SFDVKD. DNA for the CDR3: TGTGCCACCAGTGAACGGGGGGTTTACAATGAGCAGTTCTTC. This translates into CATSERGVYNEQFF.

This clonotype was detected a few times. The chain carries TRBV5-1 and TRBJ2-2, with 9 bases identical to TRBD1. Trimming took 5 bases from V and 6 from J; bases not matched to a gene: 8. Per the germline V gene, CDR1 is SGHRS and CDR2 is YFSETQ. The CDR3 loop spans 15 amino acids. The CDR3, as DNA: TGCGCCAGCAGTGACGGGACAGGGCCCGCCGGGGAGCTGTTTTTT. It is translated as CASSDGTGPAGELFF.

V and J are TRBV12-3 or TRBV12-4 and TRBJ2-2, with 14 positions matching TRBD2. After removal of 5 bases from V and 6 bases from J, the junction contained 5 bases not matched to a gene. The CDR3 contains 16 residues. DNA for the CDR3: TGTGCCAGCAGTAGGGGACTAGCGGGAGAGGCCGGGGAGCTGTTTTTT. Translation gives CASSRGLAGEAGELFF.

J is TRBJ1-2 and V is TRBV6-6; TRBD1 matches at 10 bases. V was pared by 3 bases and J by 7 bases, with 8 bases of the junction left unmatched. The CDR3 is 15 residues long. CDR1 and CDR2 (germline): MNHNY, SVGAGI (reference sequence). CDR3 sequence reads: CASSYPPGQGGGYTF. The DNA for the CDR3 is TGTGCCAGCAGTTATCCCCCCGGACAGGGGGGTGGCTACACCTTC.

There are a few counts of this clonotype. The rearrangement links TRBV18 to TRBJ2-7; D is tentatively TRBD1 or TRBD2 (5 bases each). This CDR3 contains 15 residues. Germline V lookup: CDR1 KGHSH, CDR2 LQKENI. V lost 6 bases to trimming and J lost 2 bases, with 17 bases between them. CDR3 sequence reads: CASSPPGQGPYEQYF. In DNA, the CDR3 is TGTGCCAGCTCTCCCCCGGGGCAAGGCCCCTACGAGCAGTACTTC.

V gene TRBV2 combines with J gene TRBJ1-1; the D is unclear. This CDR3 contains 13 residues. V was clipped by 6 bases and J by 5 bases, with 13 bases between them. Germline assignment: CDR1 SNHLY and CDR2 FYNNEI. The CDR3 region is CASSQMWRTEAFF. The CDR3 coding sequence is TGTGCCAGCAGCCAAATGTGGAGGACTGAAGCTTTCTTT.

Many counts were recorded for this clonotype. The J gene is TRBJ2-5, the V gene TRBV7-9; D is unclear. Looked up from germline, CDR1 is SEHNR and CDR2 is FQNEAQ (reference sequence). The V end was cut by 1 base, the J end by 5 bases, with 5 bases between. The CDR3 runs 12 residues. CDR3 in DNA: TGTGCCAGCAGCTTAGGGCCTGAGACCCAGTACTTC. This sequence encodes CASSLGPETQYF.

The chain carries TRBV20-1 and TRBJ2-5; 7 nucleotides match TRBD2. CDR3 size: 16 residues. V shed 2 bases and J 4 bases; nucleotides not matched to a gene: 13. Germline CDR1 and CDR2: DFQATT and SNEGSKA (reference sequence). The DNA for the CDR3 is TGCAGTGCTAGACACGGGGTGGCGAGCGGGGCAGAGACCCAGTACTTC. Translating it yields CSARHGVASGAETQYF.

The V gene is TRBV11-1, the J gene TRBJ2-3, with D tentatively TRBD2 (6 bases). There are 15 residues in the CDR3. V lost 3 bases, J lost 3 bases, and 13 bases lay in between. Germline V CDR1 and CDR2: SGHAT, FQDESV (reference sequence). The CDR3 region is CASSFRAGTTDTQYF. The CDR3 region has the DNA TGTGCCAGCAGCTTTCGCGCGGGAACGACAGATACGCAGTATTTT.

The V and J genes are TRBV4-1 and TRBJ1-4; a weak D match, TRBD1 (5 bases). There are 16 residues in the CDR3. The V gene's germline CDR1 is MGHRA and CDR2 YSYEKL. Deletions cut 0 bases from V and 8 bases from J, with 16 bases between. The CDR3 sequence: CASSQEGDPRGEKLFF. CDR3 coding DNA: TGCGCCAGCAGCCAAGAAGGGGACCCCCGAGGGGAAAAACTGTTTTTT.

In this sample, this clonotype turned up a few times. The chain employs TRBV5-6 and TRBJ2-7; 7 bases map to TRBD2. This CDR3 has 15 residues. Germline-derived CDR1 and CDR2 are SGHDT and YYEEEE. V was pared by 3 bases and J by 4 bases, with 10 bases of the junction left unmatched. DNA for the CDR3: TGTGCCAGCAGCTCCTGGGGCCTAGCGGAGTACGAGCAGTACTTC. It translates to CASSSWGLAEYEQYF. Complete variable domain (other parts from reference TRBV5-6 and TRBJ2-7): DAGVTQSPTHLIKTRGQQVTLRCSPKSGHDTVSWYQQALGQGPQFIFQYYEEEERQRGNFPDRFSGHQFPNYSSELNVNALLLGDSALYLCASSSWGLAEYEQYFGPGTRLTVT.

The chain recombines TRBV29-1 with TRBJ2-7; 7 bases agree with TRBD1. Germline-derived CDR1 and CDR2 are SQVTM and ANQGSEA. V was pared by 6 bases and J by 7 bases, with 12 bases of the junction left unmatched. This CDR3 has 13 residues. As DNA, the CDR3 is TGCAGCGTACAAGTATCGACAGGGTTTGAGCAGTACTTC. This codes for CSVQVSTGFEQYF.

The CDR3 DNA follows: TGTGCCAGCAGCGTACGTCCACTAGCGGGGATTACAGATACGCAGTATTTT. Protein product: CASSVRPLAGITDTQYF. The chain employs TRBV9 and TRBJ2-3; 10 nucleotides line up with TRBD2. The V gene end was trimmed by 1 base and the J gene end by 3 bases; junction bases not matched to a gene: 8. The CDR3 runs 17 residues. Germline V gene data show CDR1 as SGDLS and CDR2 as YYNGEE.

The V call is TRBV21-1, the J call TRBJ1-1. TRBV21-1 is a pseudogene locus. This CDR3 has 15 amino acids. CDR3 DNA: TGTGCCACCCACCCGGTCAGCTACATGAACACTGAAGCTTTCTTT. It specifies CATHPVSYMNTEAFF.

The CDR3 sequence: CASSPTGGEETQYF. The CDR3 nucleotides are TGTGCCAGCAGCCCGACGGGGGGCGAGGAGACCCAGTACTTC. The V gene is TRBV5-4, the J gene TRBJ2-5, with D possibly being TRBD2 (7 bases). Trimming shortened V by 4 bases and J by 5 bases, and 15 bases separated the two germline ends. The CDR3 is made up of 14 amino acids. Germline assignment: CDR1 SGHNT and CDR2 YYREEE (reference sequence).